The 23 T cell receptor beta chains below all came from one sample that was sequenced in a study of cytomegalovirus exposure and HLA in healthy donors. Primers for the PCR totalled 60 Vbeta and 13 Jbeta. Sequencing used immunoSEQ multiplex PCR; TCRdb keeps in-frame clones, though not all of them. The sample contains tens of thousands of clones, approximately 81% of which appear only once. Sequenced sample: PBMCs. The receptors shown here come from a middle-aged woman in good health and CMV-seropositive.

The chain employs TRBV19 and TRBJ1-5; 9 bases line up with TRBD1. Germline V lookup: CDR1 LNHDA, CDR2 SQIVND (reference sequence). The junction had 5 bases not matched to a gene; V was cut back by 4 bases and J by 1 base. The length of the CDR3 is 16 residues. The CDR3 loop is CASSTVTGGSNQPQHF. CDR3 sequence (DNA): TGTGCCAGTAGTACCGTGACAGGGGGAAGCAATCAGCCCCAGCATTTT.

This chain links TRBV5-4 with TRBJ1-2; D is possibly TRBD1 (5 bases). V was clipped by 4 bases and J by 4 bases, with 23 bases between them. The CDR3 totals 17 residues. Germline V lookup: CDR1 SGHNT, CDR2 YYREEE (reference sequence). The CDR3 coding sequence is TGTGCCAGCAGCGTGGGACTATCAACGGAGGGGAGCTATGGCTACACCTTC. Its translation is CASSVGLSTEGSYGYTF.

The chain has TRBV6-6 and TRBJ2-2; D not resolved. CDR3 length equals 12 residues. Trimming cost V 4 bases and J 6 bases, with 6 bases left between them. Germline lookup yields CDR1 MNHNY and CDR2 SVGAGI (reference sequence). The DNA for the CDR3 is TGTGCCAGCAGTTTTTCTGCCGGGGAGCTGTTTTTT. Translation gives CASSFSAGELFF.

The DNA of the CDR3 is TGTGCCAGCAGCAGAACCTGGACAGGGGGCTCCTACAATGAGCAGTTCTTC. Translation gives CASSRTWTGGSYNEQFF. This chain links TRBV5-5 with TRBJ2-1; 10 bases are a match to TRBD1. V lost 4 bases to trimming and J lost 0 bases; unmatched junction nucleotides: 7. The CDR3 has 17 amino acids. CDR1 is SGHKS, CDR2 YYEKEE, per germline (reference sequence).

This sequence joins TRBV6-5 and TRBJ2-7; TRBD1 might be the D (6 bases). CDR1 MNHEY and CDR2 SVGAGI come from the germline V gene. The germline V and J ends were trimmed by 6 bases and 6 bases, with 15 bases remaining between them. This CDR3 is built from 13 residues. The CDR3 DNA reads as TGTGCCAGCAGCCTCACAGGGTTGGGCGAGCAGTACTTC. The encoded protein is CASSLTGLGEQYF.

V usage is TRBV28 and J usage is TRBJ2-7; D may be TRBD1 (6 bases). The germline CDR1 and CDR2 sequences are MDHEN and SYDVKM. The CDR3 spans 13 residues. V lost 5 bases, J lost 9 bases, and 17 bases lay in between. For the CDR3, the DNA is TGTGCCAGCAGTGCCTTGACAGGACAAGGGCAGTACTTC. Translating it yields CASSALTGQGQYF.

The sample holds a few counts of this clone. J is TRBJ2-1 and V is TRBV7-6; 8 bases align to TRBD2. V lost 5 bases, J lost 2 bases, and 8 bases stayed unmatched. This CDR3 region has 16 residues. Germline CDR1 is SGHVS and CDR2 is FNYEAQ. CDR3 in DNA: TGTGCCAGCAGCCCCTTAGCGGGGCCAACCTACAATGAGCAGTTCTTC. Amino acid sequence: CASSPLAGPTYNEQFF.

V is TRBV30 and J is TRBJ2-5; D may be TRBD2 (5 bases). The CDR3 loop spans 12 amino acids. Deletions cut 3 bases from V and 5 bases from J, with 10 bases between. Germline loops: CDR1 GTSNPN, CDR2 SVGIG (reference sequence). CDR3 protein: CAWREGGETQYF. The CDR3 bases are TGTGCCTGGAGAGAGGGTGGGGAGACCCAGTACTTC.

This chain links TRBV11-2 with TRBJ2-3; D is possibly TRBD2 (5 bases). The CDR3 is made up of 15 amino acids. Per the germline V gene, CDR1 is SGHAT and CDR2 is FQNNGV. Deletions cut 0 bases from V and 1 base from J, with 8 bases between. DNA for the CDR3: TGTGCCAGCAGCTTAGAGCTCGGGGGCACAGATACGCAGTATTTT. Its protein product is CASSLELGGTDTQYF.

This clone showed up just once. At one boundary the junction diverges from the germline segment, which might be a read error. Here the CDR3 reads CSSSSQGSYGNTIYF. The CDR3 bases are TGTTCCAGCAGCTCCCAGGGGTCGTACGGAAACACCATATATTTT. This chain links TRBV7-9 with TRBJ1-3; tentatively, D is TRBD1 (6 bases). From germline, CDR1 is SEHNR and CDR2 FQNEAQ (reference sequence). This CDR3 spans 15 amino acids.

In its sample, this clone was seen a few times. J is TRBJ1-1 and V is TRBV5-1, with TRBD1 identical over 9 bases. The germline V gene has CDR1 SGHRS and CDR2 YFSETQ. Trimming at V came to 2 bases and at J to 12 bases, leaving 2 bases not matched to a gene. The CDR3 runs to 11 residues. In DNA form, the CDR3 reads TGCGCCAGCAGCTTACAGGGGGCGTCTTTCTTT. Its translation is CASSLQGASFF.

The rearrangement uses TRBV7-8 and TRBJ2-1; D remains unclear. The CDR3 loop spans 17 amino acids. Between the trimmed V and J ends, which lost 4 bases and 4 bases, there was a span of 20 bases. The V gene's germline CDR1 is SGHVS and CDR2 FQNEAQ. CDR3: CASSSRFTGYLYNEQFF. For the CDR3, the DNA is TGTGCCAGCAGCTCCCGTTTTACCGGTTACTTATACAATGAGCAGTTCTTC.

On this clone: This CDR3 is missing its conserved last phenylalanine or tryptophan, likely due to a read error. It is unclear where the CDR3 begins or ends on the DNA, so no DNA is shown, and the CDR3 is as TCRdb lists it. CDR3 in amino acids: CASSPRTGSVRV. This chain connects TRBV28 to TRBJ1-2; the D call TRBD1 from the table was never checked on the DNA. The CDR3 numbers 12 amino acids, ends counted. Germline-derived CDR1 and CDR2 are MDHEN and SYDVKM.

CDR3 amino acids: CASSLADRIVSYEQYF. As DNA, the CDR3 is TGTGCCAGCAGCTTAGCCGACAGGATCGTATCCTACGAGCAGTACTTC. The chain links TRBV7-2 to TRBJ2-7; D perhaps matches TRBD1 (6 bases). CDR3 length: 16 amino acids. The V gene lost 0 bases and the J gene lost 1 base, with 13 bases spanning the gap. Germline V gene lookup returns CDR1 SGHTA and CDR2 FQGNSA.

The genes are TRBV9 and TRBJ2-3; 7 bases are a match to TRBD1. Per germline, CDR1 SGDLS and CDR2 YYNGEE. With V trimmed by 2 bases and J by 4 bases, 4 bases remained unmatched. This CDR3 has 14 residues. The CDR3 DNA is TGTGCCAGCAGCGTTTCCCAGGGGGCAGATACGCAGTATTTT. Amino acid sequence: CASSVSQGADTQYF.

The chain has TRBV18 and TRBJ2-1; 8 positions agree with TRBD1. CDR3 length: 15 residues. CDR1 is KGHSH and CDR2 is LQKENI in the germline V gene. Trimming at V came to 1 base and at J to 7 bases, leaving 6 bases not matched to a gene. CDR3 sequence (DNA): TGTGCCAGCTCACCACAGGACAGGGTTTTGAATGAGCAGTTCTTC. Its translation is CASSPQDRVLNEQFF.

The rearrangement joins TRBV5-4 to TRBJ1-1, with 7 bases fitting TRBD1. V lost 1 base, J lost 0 bases, and 3 bases stayed unmatched. Looked up from germline, CDR1 is SGHNT and CDR2 is YYREEE (reference sequence). There are 15 residues in the CDR3. CDR3 sequence: CASSLIGGMNTEAFF. Written as DNA, the CDR3 is TGTGCCAGCAGCTTGATAGGGGGCATGAACACTGAAGCTTTCTTT.

V gene TRBV6-1 combines with J gene TRBJ2-3; TRBD1 agrees at 9 bases. The J segment lost 5 bases and the V segment lost 5 bases, leaving 5 bases of the junction unmatched. The CDR3 length is 14 residues. Germline CDR1 reads MNHNS; CDR2 reads SASEGT. The CDR3 reads CASSWDRARDTQYF. The CDR3 coding sequence is TGTGCCAGCAGTTGGGACAGGGCGAGAGATACGCAGTATTTT.

The chain uses TRBV7-3 and TRBJ1-1, with D possibly matching TRBD1 (6 bases). Germline V gives CDR1 SGHTA, CDR2 FQGTGA. Trimming left V 5 bases short and J 5 bases short, with 21 bases between. This CDR3 has 16 amino acids. The CDR3, as DNA: TGTGCCAGCAGCCCCGCAGGGGTTGCCTCGTGGACTGAAGCTTTCTTT. Translation gives CASSPAGVASWTEAFF.

This chain joins TRBV21-1 and TRBJ1-1; the table's D call of TRBD1 was not tested on the DNA. TRBV21-1 is a listed pseudogene. The CDR3 sequence is 15 residues long. CDR3 nucleotide sequence: TGTGCCAGCAGCAACCACCTGACAGGGAACACTGAAGCTTTCTTT. The encoded protein is CASSNHLTGNTEAFF.

The chain links TRBV9 to TRBJ1-2, with D maybe TRBD1 (5 bases). This CDR3 contains 15 residues. Per the germline V gene, CDR1 is SGDLS and CDR2 is YYNGEE. V lost 3 bases and J lost 5, with 17 bases in between. The DNA of the CDR3 is TGTGCCAGCAGCGCGGGCCCGGGGGGAGGTTATGGCTACACCTTC. It yields the protein CASSAGPGGGYGYTF.

The chain carries TRBV7-3 and TRBJ2-2; a weak D match, TRBD2 (6 bases). This CDR3 comprises 15 residues. Germline-derived CDR1 and CDR2 are SGHTA and FQGTGA. Trimming shortened V by 3 bases and J by 4 bases, and 12 bases separated the two germline ends. The CDR3, as DNA: TGTGCCAGCAGCTTGGAGGGCGTCGGCACCGGGGAGCTGTTTTTT. Protein: CASSLEGVGTGELFF.

This rearrangement joins TRBV27 to TRBJ2-2; 13 nucleotides match TRBD2. Germline values: CDR1 MNHEY, CDR2 SMNVEV (reference sequence). Losses at the gene ends were 5 bases for V and 5 bases for J; bases not matched to a gene: 11. The CDR3 loop spans 18 amino acids. CDR3 residues: CASSRSGLAGIGTGELFF. The CDR3 nucleotides are TGTGCCAGCAGTCGCTCGGGACTAGCGGGGATAGGGACCGGGGAGCTGTTTTTT.